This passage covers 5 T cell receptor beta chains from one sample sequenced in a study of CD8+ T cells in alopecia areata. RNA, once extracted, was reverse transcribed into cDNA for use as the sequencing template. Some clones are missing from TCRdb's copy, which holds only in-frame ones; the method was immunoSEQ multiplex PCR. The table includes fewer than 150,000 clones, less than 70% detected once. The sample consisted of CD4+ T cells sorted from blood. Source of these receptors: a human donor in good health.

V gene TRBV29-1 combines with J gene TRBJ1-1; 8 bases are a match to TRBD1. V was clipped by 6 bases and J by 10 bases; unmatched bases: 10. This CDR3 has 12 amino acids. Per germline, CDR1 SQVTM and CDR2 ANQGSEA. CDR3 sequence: CSVGQGTIPAFF. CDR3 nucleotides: TGCAGCGTCGGACAGGGAACTATCCCAGCTTTCTTT.

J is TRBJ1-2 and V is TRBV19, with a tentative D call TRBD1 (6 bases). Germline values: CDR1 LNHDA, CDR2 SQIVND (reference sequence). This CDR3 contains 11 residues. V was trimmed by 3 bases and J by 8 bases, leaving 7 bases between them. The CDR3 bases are TGTGCCAGTAGTATCGGGGGCGGCTACACCTTC. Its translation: CASSIGGGYTF.

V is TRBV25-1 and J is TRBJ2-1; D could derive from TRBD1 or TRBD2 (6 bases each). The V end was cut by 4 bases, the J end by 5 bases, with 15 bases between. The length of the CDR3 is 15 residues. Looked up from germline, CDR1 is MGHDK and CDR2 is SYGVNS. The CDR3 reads CASSGGRGIDNEQFF. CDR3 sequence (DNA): TGTGCCAGCAGTGGGGGGCGGGGAATCGACAATGAGCAGTTCTTC.

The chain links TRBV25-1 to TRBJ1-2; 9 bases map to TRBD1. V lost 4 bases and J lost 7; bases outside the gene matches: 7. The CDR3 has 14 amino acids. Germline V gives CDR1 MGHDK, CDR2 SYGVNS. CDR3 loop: CASSGNRDRVGYTF. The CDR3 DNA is TGTGCCAGCAGTGGTAATCGGGACAGGGTTGGCTACACCTTC.

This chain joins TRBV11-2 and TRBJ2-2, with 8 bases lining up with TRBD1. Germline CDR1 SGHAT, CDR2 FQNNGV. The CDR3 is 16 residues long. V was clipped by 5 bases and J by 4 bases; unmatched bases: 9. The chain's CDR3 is CASSRRTGSSTGELFF. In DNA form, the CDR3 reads TGTGCCAGCAGCCGTCGGACAGGGAGCTCCACCGGGGAGCTGTTTTTT.